This T cell receptor beta chain was profiled in a study of blood T cell repertoires in COVID-19. About the research overall: The United States, Italy and Spain provided the acute and convalescent COVID-19 samples. T cells, B-cell-depleted T cells, or PBMCs provided the cDNA or gDNA that served as material.

CDR1 and CDR2 from the germline V gene are GTSNPN and SVGIG (reference sequence). The trim removed 2 bases at V and 7 bases at J, leaving 10 bases unmatched. The CDR3 consists of 15 residues. This clone was counted only a few times. The protocol was immunoSEQ multiplex PCR, while the TCRdb copy is restricted to in-frame clones and leaves out a portion. Of 45,000 to 65,000 clones detected, 65% to 85% appear once; the ten largest clones hold about 25%. The clonotype originates from a human donor in a cohort sampled during active COVID-19. V usage is TRBV30 and J usage is TRBJ1-5, with 8 bases fitting TRBD1. The sequenced material came from peripheral blood. CDR3 coding DNA: TGTGCCTGGAGTATTCGGACAGGGTCAAGCCAGCCCCAGCATTTT. This translates into CAWSIRTGSSQPQHF.